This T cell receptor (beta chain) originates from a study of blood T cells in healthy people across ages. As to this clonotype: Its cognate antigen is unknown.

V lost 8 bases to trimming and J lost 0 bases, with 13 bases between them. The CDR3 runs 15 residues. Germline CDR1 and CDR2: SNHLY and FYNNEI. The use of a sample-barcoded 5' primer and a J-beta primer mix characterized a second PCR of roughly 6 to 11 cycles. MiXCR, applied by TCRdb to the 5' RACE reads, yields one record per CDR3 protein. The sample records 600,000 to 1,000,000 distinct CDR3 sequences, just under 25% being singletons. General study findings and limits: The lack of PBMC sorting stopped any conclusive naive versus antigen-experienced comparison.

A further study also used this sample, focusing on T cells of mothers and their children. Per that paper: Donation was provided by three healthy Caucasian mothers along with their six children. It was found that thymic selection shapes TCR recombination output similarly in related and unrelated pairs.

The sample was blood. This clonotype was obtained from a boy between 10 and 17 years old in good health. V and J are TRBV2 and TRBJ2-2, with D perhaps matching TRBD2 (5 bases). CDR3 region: CASGPSGTNTGELFF. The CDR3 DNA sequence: TGTGCCAGCGGCCCAAGCGGAACGAACACCGGGGAGCTGTTTTTT. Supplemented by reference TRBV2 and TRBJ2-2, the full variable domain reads EPEVTQTPSHQVTQMGQEVILRCVPISNHLYFYWYRQILGQKVEFLVSFYNNEISEKSEIFDDQFSVERPDGSNFTLKIRSTKLEDSAMYFCASGPSGTNTGELFFGEGSRLTVL.